The rows below give T cell receptor beta chains drawn from one sample of a study of T cells after yellow fever vaccination. A single record per CDR3 protein comes from TCRdb applying MiXCR to the 5' RACE reads. The table includes 340,000 or so distinct CDR3 sequences, under 15% detected once. The specimen comprised CD4+ T cells sorted from PBMCs, sampled 15 days after the yellow fever booster vaccination. All receptors derive from a man aged 18 to 30 who received the YFV17D yellow fever vaccine. The CDR3 runs from the conserved cysteine through the conserved F or W. A D gene is named only where the DNA matches it firmly. Only part of the rows carry a size: once, few, many, or a class if the clone is expanded.

- TRBJ1-4 TRBV12-3/TRBV12-4 - TGTGCCAGCAGTTCGTCCCTTACTTGGTTGATTGAAAAACTGTTTTTT CASSSSLTWLIEKLFF
- TRBJ2-5 TRBV20-1 few TGCAGTGCTCGGACTGCCGGAGCGGCCCAGTACTTC CSARTAGAAQYF
- TRBJ2-1 TRBV9 - TGTGCCAGCAGCTATCTGACAGGTTACAATGAGCAGTTCTTC CASSYLTGYNEQFF
TRBD1 TRBJ2-1 TRBV5-1 few TGCGCCAGCAGCTCCGGGACAGGGAGCCACTACAATGAGCAGTTCTTC CASSSGTGSHYNEQFF
- TRBJ2-2 TRBV28 - TGTGCCAGCAGTTCCGCGGGTATGAACACCGGGGAGCTGTTTTTT CASSSAGMNTGELFF
TRBD1 TRBJ1-1 TRBV6-2/TRBV6-3 few TGTGCCAGCAGTTCTAGACAGGGGGGAACGGCTTTCTTT CASSSRQGGTAFF
- TRBJ1-1 TRBV12-3/TRBV12-4 many TGTGCCAGCAGCCAAAATCCAGAGTCCAGGGGAACTGAAGCTTTCTTT CASSQNPESRGTEAFF
TRBD2 TRBJ2-3 TRBV20-1 few TGCAGTGCTACCGGGACTAGTGGTGGCACAGATACGCAGTATTTT CSATGTSGGTDTQYF
- TRBJ2-7 TRBV30 - TGTGCCTGGAGTAGGACAGACCTTAGGGACGAGCAGTACTTC CAWSRTDLRDEQYF
- TRBJ2-1 TRBV5-1 few TGCGCCAGCAGCTTGGGGGACCCCAATGAGCAGTTCTTC CASSLGDPNEQFF
- TRBJ2-3 TRBV25-1 - TGTGCCAGCGGCTCAGGGGGGAGGGCGCAGTATTTT CASGSGGRAQYF
- TRBJ2-7 TRBV7-2 - TGTGCCAGCAGCTTAAGTGTAGGGCGGACCTACGAGCAGTACTTC CASSLSVGRTYEQYF
TRBD2 TRBJ2-3 TRBV5-1 many TGCGCCAGCAGCTCGGGACTAGCGGATTCAGATACGCAGTATTTT CASSSGLADSDTQYF
TRBD2 TRBJ2-4 TRBV5-1 many TGCGCCAGCAGCTTGACTAGCGGGTGGGCGCAAAACATTCAGTACTTC CASSLTSGWAQNIQYF
TRBD1 TRBJ2-2 TRBV3-1 - TGTGCCAGCAGCCAATCGACAGGGGTTCACGGGGAGCTGTTTTTT CASSQSTGVHGELFF
- TRBJ1-6 TRBV9 few TGTGCCAGCAGCGTAGCGGGCAGCAACTCACCCCTCCACTTT CASSVAGSNSPLHF